This T cell receptor (beta chain) was obtained from a study of blood T cell repertoires in COVID-19. Study overall: T cells, B-cell-depleted T cells, or PBMCs supplied cDNA or gDNA.

The CDR3 has 16 amino acids. The table came from immunoSEQ multiplex PCR; TCRdb's copy has only in-frame clones and leaves some out. The sample has more than 400,000 clones; 80% to 90% are singletons. This sequence originates from a human donor in a cohort sampled during active COVID-19. The chain is built from TRBV21-1 and TRBJ2-2; the D segment call TRBD1 is taken from the table without a DNA check. TRBV21-1 is given as a pseudogene. Sequencing used peripheral blood. The CDR3 is CASSATGTGDTGELFF. The CDR3 bases are TGTGCCAGCAGCGCCACCGGGACAGGGGACACCGGGGAGCTGTTTTTT.